These 27 T cell receptor beta chains share one sample of origin, sequenced in a study of T cell repertoires in cytomegalovirus infection. TCRdb processed the reads anew with MiXCR; each CDR3 protein has one entry. The top ten hold roughly a quarter of the sample, which has approximately 500,000 distinct CDR3 sequences, 15% to 20% seen once. The sample consisted of CD8+ T cells from PBMCs. These receptors were taken from a human donor in good health (CMV status not recorded). Some clones in this sample may be carry-over from other donors' samples.

This clonotype showed up just a few times. This rearrangement joins TRBV3-1 to TRBJ2-1; a possible D gene is TRBD1 (5 bases). V lost 8 bases to trimming and J lost 4 bases, with 21 bases between them. CDR1 and CDR2 from the germline V gene are LGHDT and YNNKEL (reference sequence). CDR3 length: 16 residues. In DNA form, the CDR3 reads TGTGCCAGCCTCTCCTCCCAAACAGGCCCGTACAATGAGCAGTTCTTC. This translates into CASLSSQTGPYNEQFF.

This clonotype has at least ten counts. The rearrangement links TRBV7-9 to TRBJ2-2; 8 nucleotides line up with TRBD1. The CDR3 covers 17 residues. CDR1 and CDR2 (germline): SEHNR, FQNEAQ (reference sequence). Trimming took 4 bases from V and 2 from J; bases not matched to a gene: 9. CDR3 loop: CASSSSLGQENTGELFF. In nucleotides, the CDR3 is TGTGCCAGCAGCTCATCCCTGGGACAGGAAAACACCGGGGAGCTGTTTTTT.

In the case of this clonotype: One end of the junction varies from germline; a read error may be responsible. The chain joins TRBV7-2 to TRBJ2-3, with a possible D match to TRBD1 (6 bases). The CDR3 sequence is 16 residues long. CDR1 is SGHTA, CDR2 FQGNSA, per germline. The DNA for the CDR3 is TGTGCAAGCAGCTCGCGACAGGCACCGAGCACAGATACGCAGTATTTT. Translated: CASSSRQAPSTDTQYF.

The rearrangement joins TRBV27 to TRBJ2-6; D gene uncertain. The CDR3 runs 17 residues. V was shortened by 4 bases and J by 0 bases, with 13 bases between the two germline ends. Germline V gene data show CDR1 as MNHEY and CDR2 as SMNVEV (reference sequence). The CDR3, as DNA: TGTGCCAGCAGTTCCCTTACCACTTTCTCTGGGGCCAACGTCCTGACTTTC. Translated, it gives CASSSLTTFSGANVLTF.

The genes are TRBV14 and TRBJ2-2; D is possibly TRBD2 (5 bases). The CDR3 has 14 residues. Germline lookup yields CDR1 SGHDN and CDR2 FVKESK. Trimming took off 3 bases at V and 8 bases at J, with 13 bases between the two ends. In DNA form, the CDR3 reads TGTGCCAGCAGCCAGAGGGCCGGCGGTGGGGAGCTGTTTTTT. As protein: CASSQRAGGGELFF.

The chain uses TRBV9 and TRBJ2-7; D is perhaps TRBD2 (6 bases). The V gene lost 4 bases and the J gene lost 5 bases, with 16 bases spanning the gap. Per germline, CDR1 SGDLS and CDR2 YYNGEE. The CDR3 is 14 amino acids. CDR3 nucleotide sequence: TGTGCCAGCAGCTCCAGCGGGCGGAGTGACGAGCAGTACTTC. It is translated as CASSSSGRSDEQYF.

At least ten counts were recorded for this clonotype. The J gene is TRBJ2-3, the V gene TRBV7-3; TRBD2 matches at 8 bases. J lost 1 base, V lost 1 base, and 4 bases had no gene match. The CDR3 runs to 16 residues. Germline CDR1 and CDR2: SGHTA and FQGTGA. As DNA, the CDR3 is TGTGCCAGCAGCTTAAACCCGGGACTAGGCACAGATACGCAGTATTTT. Translation gives CASSLNPGLGTDTQYF.

This clonotype was seen a handful of times. This chain uses TRBV28 with TRBJ1-1; D gene unclear. The CDR3 is made up of 14 amino acids. V lost 3 bases and J 1 base, leaving 9 bases between the germline ends. Germline CDR1 reads MDHEN; CDR2 reads SYDVKM. CDR3 DNA: TGTGCCAGCAGTTTCACCGACGAGAACACTGAAGCTTTCTTT. Its translation: CASSFTDENTEAFF.

V usage is TRBV15 and J usage is TRBJ2-2; a weak D match, TRBD2 (6 bases). The CDR3 is 14 amino acids. The V end lost 5 bases, the J end lost 4 bases, and 11 bases lay between the germline ends. Germline V lookup: CDR1 LNHNV, CDR2 YYDKDF (reference sequence). The CDR3, as DNA: TGTGCCACCAGCCCGCGACTAGGCACCGGGGAGCTGTTTTTT. It is translated as CATSPRLGTGELFF. Full variable domain (remainder filled in from reference TRBV15 and TRBJ2-2): DAMVIQNPRYQVTQFGKPVTLSCSQTLNHNVMYWYQQKSSQAPKLLFHYYDKDFNNEADTPDNFQSRRPNTSFCFLDIRSPGLGDTAMYLCATSPRLGTGELFFGEGSRLTVL.

The V gene is TRBV7-9, the J gene TRBJ1-6; no clear D. CDR1 and CDR2 from the germline V gene are SEHNR and FQNEAQ (reference sequence). CDR3 length equals 15 residues. Trimming took off 5 bases at V and 10 bases at J, with 18 bases between the two ends. CDR3 DNA: TGTGCCAGCAGCCCAGCCGCGAAGGAGGTCTCACCCCTCCACTTT. Its protein product is CASSPAAKEVSPLHF.

This rearrangement joins TRBV12-3 or TRBV12-4 to TRBJ2-5; D ambiguous. The CDR3 is 13 residues long. V gave up 2 bases and J gave up 3 bases, with 7 bases separating them. The CDR3 sequence is CASSLKEEETQYF. In DNA, the CDR3 is TGTGCCAGCAGTTTAAAGGAAGAAGAGACCCAGTACTTC.

The sample holds a few counts of this clonotype. The chain couples TRBV5-5 to TRBJ2-1; D call uncertain. Germline V gene data show CDR1 as SGHKS and CDR2 as YYEKEE (reference sequence). V lost 4 bases and J 3 bases, leaving 5 bases between the germline ends. CDR3 size: 12 residues. The CDR3 loop reads CASSIFYNEQFF. The CDR3 nucleotides read TGTGCCAGCAGCATCTTCTACAATGAGCAGTTCTTC.

This clonotype was seen repeatedly, ten times or more. This rearrangement joins TRBV7-8 to TRBJ2-3; D assignment may be TRBD1 or TRBD2 (5 bases each). Germline CDR1 and CDR2: SGHVS and FQNEAQ. The CDR3 has 16 amino acids. The V gene lost 5 bases and the J gene lost 0 bases, with 15 bases spanning the gap. Here the CDR3 reads CASSGGGASSTDTQYF. The DNA of the CDR3 is TGTGCCAGCAGCGGGGGTGGTGCCTCTAGCACAGATACGCAGTATTTT.

This clonotype was seen a handful of times. The CDR3 bases are TGTGCCAGCAGCTCCATGGGGGGGGGAGAATTCTTC. Protein: CASSSMGGGEFF. The chain joins TRBV27 to TRBJ2-1; 7 bases align to TRBD2. The CDR3 runs 12 residues. The ends lost 6 bases at V and 16 bases at J; junction bases unmatched: 12. CDR1 and CDR2 (germline): MNHEY, SMNVEV (reference sequence).

This clonotype was counted at least ten times. This rearrangement joins TRBV10-3 to TRBJ2-2; the D is unclear. Trimming cost V 3 bases and J 2 bases, with 4 bases left between them. The CDR3 sequence is 13 residues long. The germline V gene has CDR1 ENHRY and CDR2 SYGVKD. The CDR3 DNA reads as TGTGCCATCAGTGACCTTAACACCGGGGAGCTGTTTTTT. Its translation: CAISDLNTGELFF.

This clonotype was detected many times. The chain joins TRBV7-8 to TRBJ2-1; TRBD2 matches 8 bases. V was pared by 0 bases and J by 4 bases, with 5 bases of the junction left unmatched. The germline gives CDR1 SGHVS, CDR2 FQNEAQ. The CDR3 contains 16 residues. The DNA of the CDR3 is TGTGCCAGCAGCTTAGCTCCCAGCGGGGGTTACAATGAGCAGTTCTTC. It translates to CASSLAPSGGYNEQFF. Filled out from reference TRBV7-8 and TRBJ2-1, the complete variable domain reads GAGVSQSPRYKVAKRGQDVALRCDPISGHVSLFWYQQALGQGPEFLTYFQNEAQLDKSGLPSDRFFAERPEGSVSTLKIQRTQQEDSAVYLCASSLAPSGGYNEQFFGPGTRLTVL.

This clonotype was observed a few times. J is TRBJ2-6 and V is TRBV2; D is possibly TRBD1 (6 bases). CDR1 SNHLY and CDR2 FYNNEI come from the germline V gene. The CDR3 has 14 amino acids. Trimming cost V 6 bases and J 5 bases, with 11 bases left between them. Here the CDR3 reads CASRPGERANVLTF. The CDR3 DNA is TGTGCCAGCAGACCAGGGGAGCGGGCCAACGTCCTGACTTTC.

This clonotype was seen a handful of times. This rearrangement joins TRBV20-1 to TRBJ2-5, with TRBD2 matching over 8 bases. Germline CDR1 reads DFQATT; CDR2 reads SNEGSKA (reference sequence). The CDR3 spans 14 residues. Unmatched junction bases numbered 6, after V lost 1 base and J lost 5 bases. CDR3 protein: CSARVIGGVETQYF. The CDR3 nucleotides read TGCAGTGCTAGAGTCATCGGGGGGGTGGAGACCCAGTACTTC.

This clonotype was counted between two and nine times. The chain recombines TRBV7-9 with TRBJ2-2; either TRBD1 or TRBD2 may fit D (6 bases each). The CDR3 is 15 amino acids. Germline V gene lookup returns CDR1 SEHNR and CDR2 FQNEAQ (reference sequence). The V end was cut by 5 bases, the J end by 6 bases, with 16 bases between. Here the CDR3 reads CASSPGQPSAGELFF. In DNA form, the CDR3 reads TGTGCCAGCAGCCCTGGACAGCCTAGCGCCGGGGAGCTGTTTTTT.

On this clonotype: This clone may be a read error of a much larger clone one base away. The J gene is TRBJ2-7, the V gene TRBV4-2; D might be TRBD1 or TRBD2, each matching 5 bases. The CDR3 totals 15 residues. Germline V gene sequence: CDR1 LGHNA, CDR2 YNFKEQ. The CDR3 sequence: CTSSQDTSNYYEQYF. As DNA, the CDR3 is TGTACCAGCAGCCAGGACACTAGTAACTACTACGAGCAGTACTTC.

Many counts were recorded for this clonotype. This chain uses TRBV11-2 with TRBJ1-2; D unresolved. Trimming took off 0 bases at V and 4 bases at J, with 15 bases between the two ends. The germline V gene encodes CDR1 SGHAT and CDR2 FQNNGV. The CDR3 totals 16 residues. CDR3 region: CASSLDGWQKSYGYTF. CDR3 coding DNA: TGTGCCAGCAGCTTAGACGGATGGCAGAAAAGCTATGGCTACACCTTC.

This clonotype was counted ten times or more. V and J are TRBV7-8 and TRBJ1-6, with 7 bases fitting TRBD1. This CDR3 comprises 16 residues. The V segment lost 5 bases and the J segment 12 bases; nucleotides outside the gene matches: 16. CDR1 is SGHVS, CDR2 FQNEAQ, per germline. Here the CDR3 DNA reads TGTGCCAGCAGCCTCCCCCCACAGGGGCTTATTCAACCCCTCCACTTT. Protein product: CASSLPPQGLIQPLHF.

This clonotype was seen ten or more times. The chain links TRBV6-2 or TRBV6-3 to TRBJ2-1; D tentatively reads TRBD1 or TRBD2 (5 bases each). Trimming left V 4 bases short and J 1 base short, with 23 bases between. Per the germline V gene, CDR1 is MNHEY and CDR2 is SVGEGT. CDR3 length: 19 amino acids. CDR3 residues: CASSFNRDPWLSSYNEQFF. In DNA, the CDR3 is TGTGCCAGCAGTTTCAACCGGGACCCCTGGCTGTCGTCCTACAATGAGCAGTTCTTC.

This clonotype occurred a few times. The chain carries TRBV11-2 and TRBJ2-7, with a tentative D call TRBD1 (6 bases). Between the trimmed V and J ends, which lost 2 bases and 4 bases, there was a span of 15 bases. The CDR3 consists of 15 residues. Germline-derived CDR1 and CDR2 are SGHAT and FQNNGV. The CDR3 here is CASSLYVSGAYEQYF. CDR3 nucleotides: TGTGCCAGCAGCTTATATGTGTCAGGGGCGTACGAGCAGTACTTC.

In this sample, this clonotype turned up many times. J is TRBJ1-1 and V is TRBV27; 10 nucleotides match TRBD1. CDR3 size: 14 residues. Germline loops: CDR1 MNHEY, CDR2 SMNVEV (reference sequence). J gave up 4 bases and V 6 bases, and 5 bases lay outside the gene matches. In DNA form, the CDR3 reads TGTGCCAGCAGAAGTGGGACAGGGGTCACTGAAGCTTTCTTT. Amino acid sequence: CASRSGTGVTEAFF.

This clonotype was counted at least ten times. The V and J genes are TRBV4-2 and TRBJ2-2; D unresolved. This CDR3 comprises 14 residues. CDR1 and CDR2 from the germline V gene are LGHNA and YNFKEQ. Trimming pared 3 bases from V and 7 bases from J, leaving 12 bases between. This chain's CDR3 is CASSQDPNLGELFF. The CDR3 DNA reads TGTGCCAGCAGCCAGGACCCGAACCTCGGGGAGCTGTTTTTT.

In this sample, this clonotype turned up a few times. This chain joins TRBV5-8 and TRBJ2-7; no definite D call. V was cut by 6 bases and J by 3 bases, with 10 bases left in between. The V gene's germline CDR1 is SGHTS and CDR2 YDEGEE. CDR3 length: 12 amino acids. As DNA, the CDR3 is TGTGCCAGCAACCCACTTGGCTACGAGCAGTACTTC. Encoded protein: CASNPLGYEQYF.